The clone carrying this T cell receptor beta chain was counted many times. Described time point: after trial treatment. Noted treatment: LDRT plus nivolumab, ipilimumab, low-dose cyclophosphamide and aspirin (RACIN trial). Donors were dosed with nivolumab and ipilimumab; they also received aspirin, low-dose cyclophosphamide and low-dose radiotherapy. Patients deemed eligible presented with advanced solid tumors lacking tumor-infiltrating lymphocytes. These data originate in a study of low-dose radiotherapy and immunotherapy resistance in tumors. Background on the study: Radiation delivery to Cohort 1 consisted of 0.5 Gy per fraction every 2 weeks, summing to 6.5 Gy. Every two weeks, cyclophosphamide 200 mg/m2 was infused one day before radiation plus immunotherapy.

The V gene's germline CDR1 is SGHAT and CDR2 FQNNGV. This CDR3 is built from 16 residues. The V segment lost 4 bases and the J segment 2 bases; nucleotides outside the gene matches: 7. Alpha and beta chains were covered, as first-strand cDNA relied on TRAV- and TRBV-specific primers. Over roughly 20 PCR cycles, TCRs were amplified from a constant-region primer and V-primer adapter. MiXCR, applied by TCRdb to the reads, yields one record per CDR3 protein. Of about 84,000 distinct CDR3 sequences listed, about 17% are singletons. This specimen consisted of PBMCs, obtained after low-dose radiotherapy plus immunotherapy. The receptor comes from a male donor with prostate cancer. The V and J genes are TRBV11-2 and TRBJ2-3; the match to TRBD2 covers 9 bases. CDR3 amino acids: CASSYGLATDTDTQYF. The CDR3 DNA sequence: TGTGCCAGCAGCTATGGACTAGCGACAGACACAGATACGCAGTATTTT.